This passage covers 23 T cell receptor beta chains from one sample sequenced in a study of blood T cell repertoires in COVID-19. Repertoires were generated with immunoSEQ multiplex PCR, while TCRdb's copy carries only in-frame clones and drops some. The profile covers about 160,000 clones, with over 85% appearing a single time and 4.6% taken by the ten largest. Sequencing was carried out using peripheral blood. These receptors were obtained from a woman in her fifties or sixties with acute or convalescent COVID-19.

The V gene is TRBV6-1, the J gene TRBJ1-5; TRBD1 might be the D (5 bases). V was clipped by 2 bases and J by 0 bases, with 11 bases between them. Per the germline V gene, CDR1 is MNHNS and CDR2 is SASEGT. The length of the CDR3 is 16 residues. The CDR3 DNA reads as TGTGCCAGCAGTGAACGGCCAGGGTATAGCAATCAGCCCCAGCATTTT. Translated: CASSERPGYSNQPQHF.

V is TRBV28 and J is TRBJ1-1, with unresolved D. Trimming shortened V by 6 bases and J by 6 bases, and 17 bases separated the two germline ends. The CDR3 contains 14 residues. The germline V gene encodes CDR1 MDHEN and CDR2 SYDVKM. The CDR3 loop is CASSQVRDGAEAFF. The CDR3 coding sequence is TGTGCCAGCAGCCAAGTCCGGGATGGGGCTGAAGCTTTCTTT. Variable domain in full (rest from reference TRBV28 and TRBJ1-1): DVKVTQSSRYLVKRTGEKVFLECVQDMDHENMFWYRQDPGLGLRLIYFSYDVKMKEKGDIPEGYSVSREKKERFSLILESASTNQTSMYLCASSQVRDGAEAFFGQGTRLTVV.

This sequence joins TRBV4-3 and TRBJ2-7; perhaps TRBD1 as D (6 bases). V was pared by 0 bases and J by 2 bases, with 11 bases between. The CDR3 spans 15 residues. CDR1 is LGHNA and CDR2 is YSLEER in the germline V gene. Here the CDR3 reads CASSQDRTAAYEQYF. CDR3 bases: TGCGCCAGCAGCCAAGATCGGACAGCGGCCTACGAGCAGTACTTC.

The gene calls are TRBV5-4 and TRBJ2-3; tentatively, D is TRBD2 (7 bases). V lost 5 bases and J lost 2, with 15 bases in between. Germline assignment: CDR1 SGHNT and CDR2 YYREEE (reference sequence). This CDR3 has 15 amino acids. DNA of the CDR3: TGTGCCAGCAGTTCGAGGGGGGGCTTCACAGATACGCAGTATTTT. Translation gives CASSSRGGFTDTQYF.

This clone was seen once. J is TRBJ1-1 and V is TRBV7-6; D ambiguous. The CDR3 consists of 12 residues. Germline lookup yields CDR1 SGHVS and CDR2 FNYEAQ. The ends were cut back, 4 bases at V and 6 bases at J, with 9 bases in the middle. CDR3 loop: CASSSSSSEAFF. CDR3 nucleotides: TGTGCCAGCAGCTCCAGTAGCTCTGAAGCTTTCTTT.

The rearrangement joins TRBV5-1 to TRBJ2-5, with 10 nucleotides matching TRBD1. CDR1 and CDR2 from the germline V gene are SGHRS and YFSETQ. J gave up 1 base and V 7 bases, and 7 bases lay outside the gene matches. The CDR3 consists of 15 residues. The CDR3 nucleotides are TGCGCCAGCGGGGGGACAGGGGAACCCCAAGAGACCCAGTACTTC. Its protein product is CASGGTGEPQETQYF. The full variable domain, with the rest looked up from reference TRBV5-1 and TRBJ2-5, is KAGVTQTPRYLIKTRGQQVTLSCSPISGHRSVSWYQQTPGQGLQFLFEYFSETQRNKGNFPGRFSGRQFSNSRSEMNVSTLELGDSALYLCASGGTGEPQETQYFGPGTRLLVL.

The chain links TRBV10-1 to TRBJ1-6; no firm D call. V shed 5 bases and J shed 8 bases, with 10 bases lying between them. CDR3 length: 13 amino acids. From germline, CDR1 is WNHNN and CDR2 SYGVQD (reference sequence). Written as DNA, the CDR3 is TGCGCCAGCAGTCAGGTAAAGGATTCACCCCTCCACTTT. Protein product: CASSQVKDSPLHF.

CDR3 region: CASTGYRGTNLWGRGSPLHF. The CDR3 DNA reads TGTGCCAGCACCGGATATCGCGGGACCAACCTTTGGGGAAGGGGTTCACCCCTCCACTTT. The chain links TRBV2 to TRBJ1-6; D possibly corresponds to TRBD1 (5 bases). The CDR3 sequence is 20 residues long. Germline lookup yields CDR1 SNHLY and CDR2 FYNNEI. Between the trimmed V and J ends, which lost 7 bases and 9 bases, there was a span of 34 bases. The entire variable domain, with the rest obtained from reference TRBV2 and TRBJ1-6, is as follows: EPEVTQTPSHQVTQMGQEVILRCVPISNHLYFYWYRQILGQKVEFLVSFYNNEISEKSEIFDDQFSVERPDGSNFTLKIRSTKLEDSAMYFCASTGYRGTNLWGRGSPLHFGNGTRLTVT.

The sample holds one count of this clone. V and J are TRBV4-2 and TRBJ1-4; 8 bases fit TRBD1. This CDR3 spans 15 amino acids. Looked up from germline, CDR1 is LGHNA and CDR2 is YNFKEQ. Trimming took 4 bases from V and 4 from J; bases not matched to a gene: 5. Here the CDR3 DNA reads TGTGCCAGCAGCCGCATGGACAGGGATAATGAAAAACTGTTTTTT. Its translation is CASSRMDRDNEKLFF.

This chain links TRBV9 with TRBJ2-7; 10 bases match TRBD1. Germline V gene sequence: CDR1 SGDLS, CDR2 YYNGEE. The length of the CDR3 is 12 residues. The ends lost 7 bases at V and 4 bases at J; junction bases unmatched: 2. The CDR3 DNA follows: TGTGCCAGCGGGACAGGGGATTACGAGCAGTACTTC. This gives the protein CASGTGDYEQYF.

This rearrangement joins TRBV9 to TRBJ2-1; 9 nucleotides match TRBD2. The germline CDR1 and CDR2 sequences are SGDLS and YYNGEE. This CDR3 comprises 15 residues. The junction had 7 bases not matched to a gene; V was cut back by 0 bases and J by 9 bases. This CDR3 is CASSVEGSGRFEQFF. As DNA, the CDR3 is TGTGCCAGCAGCGTAGAGGGTAGCGGGAGATTTGAGCAGTTCTTC.

V and J are TRBV11-3 and TRBJ2-1; unclear D gene. The CDR3 is made up of 14 amino acids. Germline V gene sequence: CDR1 SGHNT, CDR2 YENEEA. V shed 0 bases and J shed 5 bases, with 8 bases lying between them. Here the CDR3 reads CASSLDITDNEQFF. Written as DNA, the CDR3 is TGTGCCAGCAGCTTAGACATCACAGACAATGAGCAGTTCTTC. Using reference TRBV11-3 and TRBJ2-1 for the parts outside the CDR3, the full variable domain is EAGVVQSPRYKIIEKKQPVAFWCNPISGHNTLYWYLQNLGQGPELLIRYENEEAVDDSQLPKDRFSAERLKGVDSTLKIQPAELGDSAVYLCASSLDITDNEQFFGPGTRLTVL.

The chain employs TRBV30 and TRBJ2-3, with 11 bases that match TRBD2. Germline V gene sequence: CDR1 GTSNPN, CDR2 SVGIG (reference sequence). J was trimmed by 3 bases and V by 4 bases; bases with no gene match: 9. The CDR3 spans 16 residues. The CDR3 reads CAWKLAGAVGTDTQYF. The DNA of the CDR3 is TGTGCCTGGAAACTAGCGGGAGCAGTGGGGACAGATACGCAGTATTTT.

The chain is built from TRBV7-3 and TRBJ1-6; TRBD1 agrees at 7 bases. The J segment lost 10 bases and the V segment lost 2 bases, leaving 5 bases of the junction unmatched. This CDR3 is built from 14 residues. CDR1 and CDR2 from the germline V gene are SGHTA and FQGTGA. The CDR3 sequence is CASSLGQVGSPLHF. The CDR3 region has the DNA TGTGCCAGCAGCTTAGGACAGGTGGGATCACCCCTCCACTTT. Combining the CDR3 with reference TRBV7-3 and TRBJ1-6 gives the whole variable domain GAGVSQTPSNKVTEKGKYVELRCDPISGHTALYWYRQSLGQGPEFLIYFQGTGAADDSGLPNDRFFAVRPEGSVSTLKIQRTERGDSAVYLCASSLGQVGSPLHFGNGTRLTVT.

This clone was counted once. At one of its ends the junction is not consistent with the germline gene, which may arise from a read error. CDR3 sequence reads: CASIENSEQFF. The DNA of the CDR3 is TGTGCCAGCATTGAAAATAGTGAGCAGTTCTTC. The chain couples TRBV2 to TRBJ2-1; D remains unclear. Germline V CDR1 and CDR2: SNHLY, FYNNEI. This CDR3 is built from 11 residues.

CDR3 sequence (DNA): TGCAGCGACTATACTTCACAGGGGAAAACCGCCTATTCTGGGGCCAACGTCCTGACTTTC. It translates to CSDYTSQGKTAYSGANVLTF. The V and J genes are TRBV29-1 and TRBJ2-6; 7 bases align to TRBD1. This CDR3 region has 20 residues. Germline loops: CDR1 SQVTM, CDR2 ANQGSEA. V was clipped by 7 bases and J by 1 base; unmatched bases: 22. Full variable domain (missing parts from reference TRBV29-1 and TRBJ2-6): SAVISQKPSRDICQRGTSLTIQCQVDSQVTMMFWYRQQPGQSLTLIATANQGSEATYESGFVIDKFPISRPNLTFSTLTVSNMSPEDSSIYLCSDYTSQGKTAYSGANVLTFGAGSRLTVL.

The CDR3 DNA reads as TGTGCCAGCAGTTCGTTACTAGCGGGTACCTCCTACAATGAGCAGTTCTTC. Translated: CASSSLLAGTSYNEQFF. The chain uses TRBV27 and TRBJ2-1, with 9 positions matching TRBD2. V dropped 4 bases and J dropped 0; count of bases not matched to a gene: 7. CDR1 is MNHEY, CDR2 SMNVEV, per germline (reference sequence). The length of the CDR3 is 17 residues.

The V and J genes are TRBV19 and TRBJ2-5; D might be TRBD1 (5 bases). Germline V gene lookup returns CDR1 LNHDA and CDR2 SQIVND (reference sequence). This CDR3 contains 13 residues. The germline V and J ends were trimmed by 4 bases and 10 bases, with 16 bases remaining between them. CDR3 bases: TGTGCCAGTAGTACTAACCCCGACAGTCACCAGTACTTC. Translation gives CASSTNPDSHQYF.

The V and J genes are TRBV7-9 and TRBJ2-1; a possible D gene is TRBD1 (5 bases). This CDR3 is 12 amino acids long. Germline CDR1 is SEHNR and CDR2 is FQNEAQ (reference sequence). Trimming left V 1 base short and J 10 bases short, with 8 bases between. The CDR3 loop reads CASSLEGHEQFF. CDR3 DNA sequence: TGTGCCAGCAGCTTAGAAGGACACGAGCAGTTCTTC.

This clone was seen just once. In DNA, the CDR3 is TGTGCCAGCACCTCTGGACAGGTCTTGCTCTCTGGGGCCAACGTCCTGACTTTC. This encodes CASTSGQVLLSGANVLTF. The chain uses TRBV28 and TRBJ2-6, with 7 bases fitting TRBD1. This CDR3 spans 18 amino acids. The J segment lost 0 bases and the V segment lost 7 bases, leaving 12 bases of the junction unmatched. Germline values: CDR1 MDHEN, CDR2 SYDVKM. The full variable domain, its missing parts supplied by reference TRBV28 and TRBJ2-6, is DVKVTQSSRYLVKRTGEKVFLECVQDMDHENMFWYRQDPGLGLRLIYFSYDVKMKEKGDIPEGYSVSREKKERFSLILESASTNQTSMYLCASTSGQVLLSGANVLTFGAGSRLTVL.

This clone was seen a single time. V is TRBV18 and J is TRBJ2-7; perhaps TRBD1 as D (5 bases). This CDR3 is built from 15 residues. CDR1 is KGHSH, CDR2 LQKENI, per germline. The V gene lost 3 bases and the J gene lost 0 bases, with 12 bases spanning the gap. The CDR3 bases are TGTGCCAGCTCACCCGACAGTATTAGCTCCTACGAGCAGTACTTC. It encodes CASSPDSISSYEQYF.

The table lists this clone with a count of one. The chain carries TRBV2 and TRBJ2-4, with TRBD2 matching over 7 bases. This CDR3 has 16 amino acids. The junction had 7 bases not matched to a gene; V was cut back by 5 bases and J by 0 bases. CDR1 SNHLY and CDR2 FYNNEI come from the germline V gene. CDR3 loop: CASSPLADLAKNIQYF. As DNA, the CDR3 is TGTGCCAGCAGTCCTCTAGCGGACCTAGCCAAAAACATTCAGTACTTC.

J is TRBJ1-5 and V is TRBV18, with 7 bases matching TRBD1. The CDR3 spans 16 residues. Trimming cost V 2 bases and J 4 bases; bases outside gene matches: 8. The V gene's germline CDR1 is KGHSH and CDR2 LQKENI. The CDR3 DNA reads as TGTGCCAGCTCACCAAGCCAGGGGGTCGGGAATCAGCCCCAGCATTTT. Its translation: CASSPSQGVGNQPQHF. The full variable domain, rest sourced from reference TRBV18 and TRBJ1-5, is NAGVMQNPRHLVRRRGQEARLRCSPMKGHSHVYWYRQLPEEGLKFMVYLQKENIIDESGMPKERFSAEFPKEGPSILRIQQVVRGDSAAYFCASSPSQGVGNQPQHFGDGTRLSIL.